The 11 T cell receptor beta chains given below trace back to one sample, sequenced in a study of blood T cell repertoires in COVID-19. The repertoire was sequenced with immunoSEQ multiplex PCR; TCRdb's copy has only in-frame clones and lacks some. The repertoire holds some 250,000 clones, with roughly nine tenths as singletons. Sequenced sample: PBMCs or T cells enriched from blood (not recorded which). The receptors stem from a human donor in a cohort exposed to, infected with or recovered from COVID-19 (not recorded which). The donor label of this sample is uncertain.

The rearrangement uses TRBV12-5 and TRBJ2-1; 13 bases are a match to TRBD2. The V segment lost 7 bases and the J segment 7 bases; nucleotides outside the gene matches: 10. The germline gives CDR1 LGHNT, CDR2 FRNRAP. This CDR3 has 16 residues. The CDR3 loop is CASVWGLAGSYNEQFF. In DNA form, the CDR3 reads TGTGCTAGTGTTTGGGGACTAGCGGGGAGTTATAATGAGCAGTTCTTC. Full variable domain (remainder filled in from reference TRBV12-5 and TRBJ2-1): DARVTQTPRHKVTEMGQEVTMRCQPILGHNTVFWYRQTMMQGLELLAYFRNRAPLDDSGMPKDRFSAEMPDATLATLKIQPSEPRDSAVYFCASVWGLAGSYNEQFFGPGTRLTVL.

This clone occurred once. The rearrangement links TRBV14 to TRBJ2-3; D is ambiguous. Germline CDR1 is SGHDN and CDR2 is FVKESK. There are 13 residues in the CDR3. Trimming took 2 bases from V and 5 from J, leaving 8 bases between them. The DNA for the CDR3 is TGTGCCAGCAGCCAATTCGCCGGAGATACGCAGTATTTT. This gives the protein CASSQFAGDTQYF.

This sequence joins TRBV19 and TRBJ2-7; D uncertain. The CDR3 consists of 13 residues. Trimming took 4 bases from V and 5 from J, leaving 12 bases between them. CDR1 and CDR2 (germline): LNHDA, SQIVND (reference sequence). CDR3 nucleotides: TGTGCCAGTAGTACGGGTGGTTCGGACGAGCAGTACTTC. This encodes CASSTGGSDEQYF.

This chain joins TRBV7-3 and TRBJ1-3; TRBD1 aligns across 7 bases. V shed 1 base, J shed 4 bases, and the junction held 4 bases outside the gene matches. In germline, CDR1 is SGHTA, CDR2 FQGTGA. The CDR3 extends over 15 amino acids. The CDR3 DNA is TGTGCCAGCAGCTTAATGGGGACAGAAGGAAACACCATATATTTT. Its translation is CASSLMGTEGNTIYF.

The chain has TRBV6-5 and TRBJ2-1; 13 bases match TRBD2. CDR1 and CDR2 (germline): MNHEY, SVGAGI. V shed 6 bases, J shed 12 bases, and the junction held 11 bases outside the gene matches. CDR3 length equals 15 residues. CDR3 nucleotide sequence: TGTGCCAGCAGGTTCGGACTAGCGGGGGTTCTTGGGCAGTTCTTC. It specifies CASRFGLAGVLGQFF.

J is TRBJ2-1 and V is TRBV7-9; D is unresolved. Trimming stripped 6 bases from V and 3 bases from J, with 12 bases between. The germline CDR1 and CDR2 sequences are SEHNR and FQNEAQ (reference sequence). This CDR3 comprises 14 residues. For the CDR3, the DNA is TGTGCCAGCAGTTCGCCGCGACACTACAATGAGCAGTTCTTC. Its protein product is CASSSPRHYNEQFF.

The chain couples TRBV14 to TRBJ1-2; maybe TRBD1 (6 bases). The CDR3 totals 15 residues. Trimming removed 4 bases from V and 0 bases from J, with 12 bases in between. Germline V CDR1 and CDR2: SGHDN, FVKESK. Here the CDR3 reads CASSRGGTSNYGYTF. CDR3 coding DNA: TGTGCCAGCAGCCGGGGGGGCACATCTAACTATGGCTACACCTTC. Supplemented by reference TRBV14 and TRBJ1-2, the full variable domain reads EAGVTQFPSHSVIEKGQTVTLRCDPISGHDNLYWYRRVMGKEIKFLLHFVKESKQDESGMPNNRFLAERTGGTYSTLKVQPAELEDSGVYFCASSRGGTSNYGYTFGSGTRLTVV.

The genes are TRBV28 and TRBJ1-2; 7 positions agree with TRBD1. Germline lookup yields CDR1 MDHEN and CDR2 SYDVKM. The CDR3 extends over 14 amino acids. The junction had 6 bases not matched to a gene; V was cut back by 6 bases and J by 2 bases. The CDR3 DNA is TGTGCCAGCAGCACAGGGACAGCGAACTATGGCTACACCTTC. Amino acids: CASSTGTANYGYTF.

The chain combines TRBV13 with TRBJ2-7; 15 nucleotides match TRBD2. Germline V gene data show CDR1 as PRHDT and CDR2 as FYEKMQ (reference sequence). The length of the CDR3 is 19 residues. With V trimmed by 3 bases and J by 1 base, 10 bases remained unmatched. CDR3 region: CASSLEGLAGGQRSYEQYF. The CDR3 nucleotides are TGTGCCAGCAGCTTGGAGGGACTAGCGGGGGGCCAGCGGTCCTACGAGCAGTACTTC.

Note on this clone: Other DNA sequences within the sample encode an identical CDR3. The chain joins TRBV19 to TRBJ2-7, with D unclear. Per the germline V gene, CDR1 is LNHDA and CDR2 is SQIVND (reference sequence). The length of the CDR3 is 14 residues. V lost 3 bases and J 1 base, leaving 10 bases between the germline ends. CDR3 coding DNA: TGTGCCAGTAGTATTCGTGGCAGATCCTACGAGCAGTACTTC. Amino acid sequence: CASSIRGRSYEQYF.

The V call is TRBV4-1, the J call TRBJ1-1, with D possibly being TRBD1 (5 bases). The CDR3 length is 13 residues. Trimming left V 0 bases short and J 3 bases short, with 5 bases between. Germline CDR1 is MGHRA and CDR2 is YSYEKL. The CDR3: CASSQDRDTEAFF. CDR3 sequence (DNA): TGCGCCAGCAGCCAAGACAGGGACACTGAAGCTTTCTTT.